These T cell receptor beta chains were read from a single sample in a study of technical replicates of blood from several donors. The method was immunoSEQ multiplex PCR; TCRdb's version includes in-frame clones alone and lacks a portion of them. The sample carries 75,000 to 80,000 clones, around 94% recorded once. The sample comprised T cells isolated from PBMCs. These TCRs come from a human donor in good health. Both conserved end residues are part of each CDR3. Each record gives: CDR3 protein, CDR3 DNA, J gene, V gene, D gene, clone size. The D gene is left open where the match is weak. Clone size is given for some rows only: seen once, a few or many times, or a class if the clone is expanded.

CDR3 protein: CAWKFGYTGELFF
CDR3 DNA: TGTGCCTGGAAATTCGGGTACACCGGGGAGCTGTTTTTT
J gene: TRBJ2-2
V gene: TRBV30
D gene: -
clone size: -

CDR3 protein: CAMSSGLAANTGELFF
CDR3 DNA: TGTGCCATGTCCTCGGGACTAGCGGCGAACACCGGGGAGCTGTTTTTT
J gene: TRBJ2-2
V gene: TRBV10-3
D gene: TRBD2
clone size: -

CDR3 protein: CATFPRGSNEKLFF
CDR3 DNA: TGTGCCACCTTTCCTCGGGGTTCGAATGAAAAACTGTTTTTT
J gene: TRBJ1-4
V gene: TRBV7-8
D gene: -
clone size: -

CDR3 protein: CASSHRLYEQYF
CDR3 DNA: TGTGCCAGCAGCCACAGACTATACGAGCAGTACTTC
J gene: TRBJ2-7
V gene: TRBV11-3
D gene: -
clone size: -

CDR3 protein: CASGAAGYNEQFF
CDR3 DNA: TGTGCCAGCGGGGCGGCGGGATACAATGAGCAGTTCTTC
J gene: TRBJ2-1
V gene: TRBV11-3
D gene: -
clone size: -

CDR3 protein: CASSETGNYGYTF
CDR3 DNA: TGTGCCAGCAGCGAAACAGGGAACTATGGCTACACCTTC
J gene: TRBJ1-2
V gene: TRBV9
D gene: -
clone size: once

CDR3 protein: CASSFDRGLYQETQYF
CDR3 DNA: TGTGCCAGCAGCTTTGACAGGGGATTGTACCAAGAGACCCAGTACTTC
J gene: TRBJ2-5
V gene: TRBV13
D gene: TRBD1
clone size: -

CDR3 protein: CASSLTSGVSYEQYF
CDR3 DNA: TGTGCCAGCAGCCTGACTAGCGGGGTCTCCTACGAGCAGTACTTC
J gene: TRBJ2-7
V gene: TRBV5-4
D gene: TRBD2
clone size: -

CDR3 protein: CAIATGQGADTEAFF
CDR3 DNA: TGTGCCATCGCGACGGGACAGGGGGCGGACACTGAAGCTTTCTTT
J gene: TRBJ1-1
V gene: TRBV10-3
D gene: TRBD1
clone size: -

CDR3 protein: CASSLPLGELFF
CDR3 DNA: TGTGCCAGCAGCTTACCCCTCGGGGAGCTGTTTTTT
J gene: TRBJ2-2
V gene: TRBV7-3
D gene: -
clone size: -